Below, 18 T cell receptor beta chains from the same sample are listed, as sequenced in a study of cytomegalovirus exposure and HLA in healthy donors. The PCR made use of 60 Vbeta and 13 Jbeta primers. Data came from immunoSEQ multiplex PCR; TCRdb stores just in-frame clones and leaves some out. The sample yields 100,000 to 120,000 clones, around 80% seen once. What was sequenced was PBMCs. The receptors stem from a man aged 35 to 55 in good health and CMV-seropositive.

V usage is TRBV15 and J usage is TRBJ2-1; a weak D match, TRBD2 (6 bases). Germline lookup yields CDR1 LNHNV and CDR2 YYDKDF (reference sequence). Trimming removed 0 bases at V and 13 bases at J, with 19 bases between. The CDR3 is made up of 15 amino acids. The CDR3 DNA sequence: TGTGCCACCAGCAGAGATCGAGGGACTCCAATCGACCAGTTCTTC. It codes for CATSRDRGTPIDQFF. Full variable domain (outside the CDR3, taken from reference TRBV15 and TRBJ2-1): DAMVIQNPRYQVTQFGKPVTLSCSQTLNHNVMYWYQQKSSQAPKLLFHYYDKDFNNEADTPDNFQSRRPNTSFCFLDIRSPGLGDTAMYLCATSRDRGTPIDQFFGPGTRLTVL.

This chain uses TRBV19 with TRBJ2-5; 10 bases are a match to TRBD1. CDR3 size: 17 residues. After removal of 1 base from V and 5 bases from J, the junction contained 10 bases not matched to a gene. Germline V gene data show CDR1 as LNHDA and CDR2 as SQIVND (reference sequence). This chain's CDR3 is CASSIAARDRGEETQYF. Here the CDR3 DNA reads TGTGCCAGTAGTATAGCAGCCAGGGACAGGGGTGAGGAGACCCAGTACTTC. The variable domain in full, completed from reference TRBV19 and TRBJ2-5, reads DGGITQSPKYLFRKEGQNVTLSCEQNLNHDAMYWYRQDPGQGLRLIYYSQIVNDFQKGDIAEGYSVSREKKESFPLTVTSAQKNPTAFYLCASSIAARDRGEETQYFGPGTRLLVL.

This chain connects TRBV6-5 to TRBJ2-5; TRBD2 agrees at 10 bases. Germline loops: CDR1 MNHEY, CDR2 SVGAGI. The trim removed 6 bases at V and 5 bases at J, leaving 6 bases unmatched. CDR3 length: 14 residues. The CDR3 is CASRGAGGSETQYF. The CDR3 DNA is TGTGCCAGCAGGGGAGCGGGGGGGTCCGAGACCCAGTACTTC.

The rearrangement links TRBV7-9 to TRBJ1-1, with 8 nucleotides matching TRBD1. The CDR3 sequence is 13 residues long. Unmatched junction bases numbered 6, after V lost 1 base and J lost 11 bases. The V gene's germline CDR1 is SEHNR and CDR2 FQNEAQ (reference sequence). For the CDR3, the DNA is TGTGCCAGCAGCTTAGGGGGTACAGGGGGTGCTTTCTTT. Protein product: CASSLGGTGGAFF.

The rearrangement joins TRBV7-9 to TRBJ2-5, with 8 bases aligning to TRBD1. With 1 base clipped from V and 5 bases from J, the junction kept 6 bases outside the gene matches. Germline CDR1 is SEHNR and CDR2 is FQNEAQ (reference sequence). This CDR3 is 15 amino acids long. The CDR3 DNA sequence: TGTGCCAGCAGCTTAGGTACAGGGGGTACTGAGACCCAGTACTTC. It translates to CASSLGTGGTETQYF. The full variable domain, with the rest looked up from reference TRBV7-9 and TRBJ2-5, is DTGVSQNPRHKITKRGQNVTFRCDPISEHNRLYWYRQTLGQGPEFLTYFQNEAQLEKSRLLSDRFSAERPKGSFSTLEIQRTEQGDSAMYLCASSLGTGGTETQYFGPGTRLLVL.

The chain joins TRBV5-1 to TRBJ2-6; a possible D gene is TRBD1 (6 bases). The V and J ends lost 4 bases and 1 base respectively, with 12 bases between them. The germline gives CDR1 SGHRS, CDR2 YFSETQ. This CDR3 is 16 amino acids long. In nucleotides, the CDR3 is TGCGCCAGCAGCCCGTCACAGGGTTCTGGGGCCAACGTCCTGACTTTC. This gives the protein CASSPSQGSGANVLTF.

The chain combines TRBV30 with TRBJ1-5; 7 nucleotides agree with TRBD1. CDR1 is GTSNPN and CDR2 is SVGIG in the germline V gene (reference sequence). The ends lost 0 bases at V and 1 base at J; junction bases unmatched: 3. The CDR3 covers 15 residues. In nucleotides, the CDR3 is TGTGCCTGGAGTGTCGAGACAGGGAGCAATCAGCCCCAGCATTTT. Its protein product is CAWSVETGSNQPQHF.

The gene calls are TRBV6-5 and TRBJ1-2; possible D gene TRBD1, 6 bases. Between the trimmed V and J ends, which lost 6 bases and 0 bases, there was a span of 14 bases. Germline CDR1 reads MNHEY; CDR2 reads SVGAGI. The CDR3 runs 15 residues. In DNA form, the CDR3 reads TGTGCCAGCAGGAAAGGACAGACCCCTAACTATGGCTACACCTTC. The encoded protein is CASRKGQTPNYGYTF.

This clone has a single count. V gene TRBV7-9 combines with J gene TRBJ1-3, with D unclear. The germline V gene encodes CDR1 SEHNR and CDR2 FQNEAQ (reference sequence). This CDR3 spans 16 amino acids. V was pared by 4 bases and J by 0 bases, with 13 bases between. The CDR3 here is CASSSLVGSSGNTIYF. The CDR3 nucleotides read TGTGCCAGCAGCTCTCTTGTTGGGAGCTCTGGAAACACCATATATTTT.

The chain uses TRBV9 and TRBJ2-3; 8 positions agree with TRBD2. CDR1 is SGDLS, CDR2 YYNGEE, per germline. With 4 bases clipped from V and 1 base from J, the junction kept 8 bases outside the gene matches. There are 16 residues in the CDR3. The chain's CDR3 is CASSTPWRGGTDTQYF. The CDR3 region has the DNA TGTGCCAGCAGCACTCCCTGGCGGGGGGGCACAGATACGCAGTATTTT.

This rearrangement joins TRBV6-6 to TRBJ2-7; 7 nucleotides align to TRBD2. Germline V gives CDR1 MNHNY, CDR2 SVGAGI (reference sequence). The CDR3 has 12 amino acids. With 7 bases clipped from V and 4 bases from J, the junction kept 4 bases outside the gene matches. The CDR3 reads CASKSSGYEQYF. In nucleotides, the CDR3 is TGTGCCAGCAAATCTAGCGGTTACGAGCAGTACTTC.

DNA of the CDR3: TGCGCCAGCAGCCCCGGGACTAGCGGATCCTACGAGCAGTACTTC. Amino acids: CASSPGTSGSYEQYF. The V call is TRBV10-2, the J call TRBJ2-7; 11 bases match TRBD2. Germline CDR1 is WSHSY and CDR2 is SAAADI. This CDR3 has 15 residues. Losses at the gene ends were 6 bases for V and 1 base for J; bases not matched to a gene: 5.

This chain joins TRBV4-3 and TRBJ2-2; TRBD2 aligns across 11 bases. Germline-derived CDR1 and CDR2 are LGHNA and YSLEER. There are 17 residues in the CDR3. The V and J ends lost 0 bases and 4 bases, in that order; junction bases with no gene match: 4. The chain's CDR3 is CASSQDLAGGPTGELFF. The CDR3 DNA reads TGCGCCAGCAGCCAAGATCTAGCGGGGGGTCCCACCGGGGAGCTGTTTTTT.

This chain joins TRBV6-1 and TRBJ2-5; D is unclear. The J call may be mistaken, given a closer DNA end match to TRBJ2-7. The CDR3 covers 11 residues. CDR1 and CDR2 (germline): MNHNS, SASEGT. The DNA of the CDR3 is TGTGCCAGCAGCCAGACTTACGAGCAGTACTTC. Its translation: CASSQTYEQYF.

The chain combines TRBV4-1 with TRBJ2-2; 7 bases are a match to TRBD1. CDR1 and CDR2 from the germline V gene are MGHRA and YSYEKL. The CDR3 runs 14 residues. V lost 4 bases to trimming and J lost 10 bases; unmatched junction nucleotides: 9. CDR3 amino acids: CASSPETGLAELFF. The DNA for the CDR3 is TGCGCCAGCAGCCCAGAGACAGGGCTGGCGGAGCTGTTTTTT.

This clone turned up a few times. The rearrangement uses TRBV25-1 and TRBJ2-7, with 7 bases lining up with TRBD2. In germline, CDR1 is MGHDK, CDR2 SYGVNS. Unmatched junction bases numbered 21, after V lost 4 bases and J lost 6 bases. This CDR3 has 18 amino acids. CDR3 protein: CASSAPFREVAGTGEQYF. The CDR3 nucleotides read TGTGCCAGCAGTGCCCCATTCCGGGAGGTCGCGGGGACTGGCGAGCAGTACTTC.

The chain links TRBV7-2 to TRBJ2-7, with 12 bases identical to TRBD2. With 2 bases clipped from V and 5 bases from J, the junction kept 4 bases outside the gene matches. CDR3 length: 15 amino acids. Germline V gene sequence: CDR1 SGHTA, CDR2 FQGNSA. CDR3 nucleotides: TGTGCCAGCAGCTTAACTAGCGGGAGGACGAACGAGCAGTACTTC. It codes for CASSLTSGRTNEQYF.

A word on this clone: The junction does not match germline at one end; this may be a read error. The chain employs TRBV7-7 and TRBJ2-5; 11 positions agree with TRBD1. The germline V gene has CDR1 SSHAT and CDR2 FNYEAQ (reference sequence). This CDR3 is built from 16 residues. CDR3 amino acids: CASSHLSGQGEETQYF. CDR3 nucleotides: TGTGCTAGCAGTCATCTGTCGGGACAGGGGGAAGAGACCCAGTACTTC.